The TCR beta chain described here comes from a study of T cell changes during pregnancy in multiple sclerosis. This CDR3 has 13 amino acids. With 0 bases removed from V and 0 bases from J, the gap between germline ends came to 6 bases. Per germline, CDR1 SQVTM and CDR2 ANQGSEA. Produced via immunoSEQ multiplex PCR; TCRdb's table is partial and in-frame only. The sample records almost 65,000 clones, roughly 90% being singletons. Sequenced material: peripheral blood, taken in the first trimester of pregnancy. This clonotype originated in a female donor with multiple sclerosis, enrolled in a pregnancy study. The chain carries TRBV29-1 and TRBJ2-7; D remains unclear. CDR3 in DNA: TGCAGCGTTGAAGACCCAGGCTCCTACGAGCAGTACTTC. It specifies CSVEDPGSYEQYF.